The 24 T cell receptor beta chains below come from one sample, sequenced in a study of blood T cell repertoires in COVID-19. Clones were read by immunoSEQ multiplex PCR, and TCRdb kept only the in-frame ones, dropping some. Of some 140,000 clones in the sample, about 86% were seen once. The specimen was peripheral blood. These receptors all stem from a woman aged 80 or over with acute or convalescent COVID-19.

The CDR3 region has the DNA TGTGCCAGCAGCTTAACAGCGAATTCGAACACCGGGGAGCTGTTTTTT. Its translation is CASSLTANSNTGELFF. This chain uses TRBV7-3 with TRBJ2-2, with unresolved D. Germline V gene sequence: CDR1 SGHTA, CDR2 FQGTGA. There are 16 residues in the CDR3. Trimming removed 0 bases at V and 0 bases at J, with 8 bases between.

A single count supports this clone. J is TRBJ2-1 and V is TRBV24-1, with 8 bases that match TRBD1. Germline CDR1 KGHDR, CDR2 SFDVKD. V shed 4 bases, J shed 6 bases, and the junction held 7 bases outside the gene matches. The CDR3 is 15 amino acids. CDR3 protein: CATSDPGQGRNEQFF. The CDR3 DNA reads TGTGCCACCAGTGACCCTGGACAGGGTCGCAATGAGCAGTTCTTC.

The chain is built from TRBV6-5 and TRBJ1-5; unclear D gene. This CDR3 comprises 12 residues. The V gene lost 5 bases and the J gene lost 4 bases, with 6 bases spanning the gap. Germline V lookup: CDR1 MNHEY, CDR2 SVGAGI. CDR3 in DNA: TGTGCCAGCAGTCCGAGGAATCAGCCCCAGCATTTT. This translates into CASSPRNQPQHF.

The chain carries TRBV18 and TRBJ2-5, with 10 bases lining up with TRBD2. V shed 2 bases and J 1 base; nucleotides not matched to a gene: 4. The CDR3 extends over 16 amino acids. Germline loops: CDR1 KGHSH, CDR2 LQKENI. CDR3: CASSPKLAGTQETQYF. DNA of the CDR3: TGTGCCAGCTCACCAAAACTAGCGGGGACCCAAGAGACCCAGTACTTC. The full variable domain, rest sourced from reference TRBV18 and TRBJ2-5, is NAGVMQNPRHLVRRRGQEARLRCSPMKGHSHVYWYRQLPEEGLKFMVYLQKENIIDESGMPKERFSAEFPKEGPSILRIQQVVRGDSAAYFCASSPKLAGTQETQYFGPGTRLLVL.

The chain couples TRBV18 to TRBJ1-5; D unresolved. The CDR3 has 14 amino acids. Germline loops: CDR1 KGHSH, CDR2 LQKENI. Trimming removed 6 bases at V and 0 bases at J, with 9 bases between. The CDR3 DNA reads as TGTGCCAGCTCGGGGAGTCTTAGCAATCAGCCCCAGCATTTT. Translation gives CASSGSLSNQPQHF.

The J gene is TRBJ1-2, the V gene TRBV18, with 9 bases lining up with TRBD1. Germline CDR1 is KGHSH and CDR2 is LQKENI. The CDR3 extends over 14 amino acids. V gave up 3 bases and J gave up 7 bases; unmatched junction bases: 6. CDR3 DNA sequence: TGTGCCAGCTCACCCGTACAGGGGGCAAGTGGCTACACCTTC. This translates into CASSPVQGASGYTF.

This rearrangement joins TRBV14 to TRBJ1-2; TRBD1 might be the D (5 bases). This CDR3 spans 13 amino acids. Trimming shortened V by 0 bases and J by 8 bases, and 10 bases separated the two germline ends. Germline V gene lookup returns CDR1 SGHDN and CDR2 FVKESK. The CDR3 loop reads CASSQDRVRGYTF. The DNA for the CDR3 is TGTGCCAGCAGCCAAGACAGGGTGAGGGGCTACACCTTC.

This clone has only a few counts. This chain connects TRBV25-1 to TRBJ1-1; 7 positions match TRBD1. V shed 10 bases, J shed 4 bases, and the junction held 12 bases outside the gene matches. The CDR3 extends over 14 amino acids. Germline CDR1 MGHDK, CDR2 SYGVNS. The CDR3 here is CATRAQTGTTEAFF. Here the CDR3 DNA reads TGTGCCACTCGAGCCCAGACAGGGACCACTGAAGCTTTCTTT.

This clone occurred a few times. The chain joins TRBV10-3 to TRBJ1-1; TRBD1 aligns across 11 bases. V trimming: 0 bases; J trimming: 7 bases; junction bases outside the gene matches: 16. The CDR3 length is 19 residues. Germline CDR1 is ENHRY and CDR2 is SYGVKD. The CDR3 nucleotides read TGTGCCATCAGTGAGTCGATCTGGGGACAGGGGGACGTTGATGGTGAAGCTTTCTTT. Its protein is CAISESIWGQGDVDGEAFF.

The V and J genes are TRBV9 and TRBJ2-1; D not resolved. Germline CDR1 reads SGDLS; CDR2 reads YYNGEE. CDR3 length: 14 residues. V was shortened by 5 bases and J by 7 bases, with 16 bases between the two germline ends. The CDR3 here is CASSGAARRNEQFF. In DNA, the CDR3 is TGTGCCAGCAGTGGTGCAGCTAGAAGGAATGAGCAGTTCTTC.

The chain joins TRBV5-6 to TRBJ2-6, with TRBD1 matching 7 bases. The V and J ends lost 2 bases and 3 bases, in that order; junction bases with no gene match: 11. Germline CDR1 is SGHDT and CDR2 is YYEEEE. The CDR3 has 18 residues. CDR3 amino acids: CASSLSQGVFNGANVLTF. CDR3 in DNA: TGTGCCAGCAGCTTATCCCAGGGGGTTTTTAATGGGGCCAACGTCCTGACTTTC.

The V gene is TRBV2, the J gene TRBJ2-6; D unclear. Germline values: CDR1 SNHLY, CDR2 FYNNEI. Trimming removed 5 bases from V and 4 bases from J, with 9 bases in between. The CDR3 runs 14 residues. CDR3 nucleotide sequence: TGTGCCAGCAGTCCTCCTGTAGGGGCCAACGTCCTGACTTTC. It encodes CASSPPVGANVLTF.

The CDR3 DNA is TGTGCCAGCTCATCAGGACAGCTATCTAACTATGGCTACACCTTC. Its protein product is CASSSGQLSNYGYTF. This chain links TRBV18 with TRBJ1-2; maybe TRBD1 (6 bases). V was trimmed by 5 bases and J by 0 bases, leaving 13 bases between them. This CDR3 has 15 residues. Germline V gene lookup returns CDR1 KGHSH and CDR2 LQKENI.

The chain carries TRBV11-3 and TRBJ2-5, with a weak D call TRBD1 (6 bases). Trimming took 0 bases from V and 5 from J, leaving 13 bases between them. The CDR3 covers 15 residues. Germline V gene sequence: CDR1 SGHNT, CDR2 YENEEA. The CDR3 nucleotides read TGTGCCAGCAGCTTAGAGGGGGCCCAGGGGGAGACCCAGTACTTC. Its translation: CASSLEGAQGETQYF.

This clone has only a few counts. The chain employs TRBV5-4 and TRBJ1-1; 8 bases match TRBD1. Germline CDR1 reads SGHNT; CDR2 reads YYREEE (reference sequence). The trim removed 4 bases at V and 0 bases at J, leaving 5 bases unmatched. The CDR3 contains 15 residues. The CDR3 coding sequence is TGTGCCAGCAGCCGGTTGGACAGGGTGAACACTGAAGCTTTCTTT. Protein sequence: CASSRLDRVNTEAFF.

The chain carries TRBV12-5 and TRBJ2-3; TRBD2 matches 9 bases. The CDR3 has 17 amino acids. The germline gives CDR1 LGHNT, CDR2 FRNRAP. Trimming removed 1 base from V and 15 bases from J; junction bases left unmatched: 20. The CDR3 reads CASGLGGPGLAHPRQYF. The CDR3 coding sequence is TGTGCTAGTGGTTTGGGAGGACCGGGACTAGCTCACCCCCGGCAATATTTT. Together with reference TRBV12-5 and TRBJ2-3, the CDR3 gives the full variable domain: DARVTQTPRHKVTEMGQEVTMRCQPILGHNTVFWYRQTMMQGLELLAYFRNRAPLDDSGMPKDRFSAEMPDATLATLKIQPSEPRDSAVYFCASGLGGPGLAHPRQYFGPGTRLTVL.

The chain recombines TRBV5-1 with TRBJ1-1; 8 bases are a match to TRBD1. Trimming cost V 6 bases and J 0 bases; bases outside gene matches: 4. This CDR3 region has 14 residues. The V gene's germline CDR1 is SGHRS and CDR2 YFSETQ. The CDR3 loop reads CASTAGGMNTEAFF. DNA of the CDR3: TGCGCCAGCACCGCAGGGGGCATGAACACTGAAGCTTTCTTT.

This clone was recorded once. This chain uses TRBV6-6 with TRBJ2-4; 9 nucleotides line up with TRBD1. In germline, CDR1 is MNHNY, CDR2 SVGAGI (reference sequence). This CDR3 is built from 15 residues. V was pared by 5 bases and J by 1 base, with 3 bases of the junction left unmatched. The CDR3 protein is CASSAQGAAKNIQYF. The CDR3 DNA is TGTGCCAGCAGTGCACAGGGGGCTGCCAAAAACATTCAGTACTTC.

The rearrangement links TRBV19 to TRBJ1-1; D is ambiguous. Germline V gene lookup returns CDR1 LNHDA and CDR2 SQIVND (reference sequence). V was clipped by 7 bases and J by 1 base, with 10 bases between them. This CDR3 is built from 13 residues. The CDR3 loop reads CASIEQENTEAFF. The CDR3 coding sequence is TGTGCCAGTATCGAGCAGGAGAACACTGAAGCTTTCTTT.

This clone showed up just a few times. The rearrangement links TRBV6-2 or TRBV6-3 to TRBJ1-3; D remains ambiguous. V gave up 0 bases and J gave up 9 bases, with 6 bases separating them. The germline CDR1 and CDR2 sequences are MNHEY and SVGEGT. CDR3 size: 12 residues. The CDR3 region is CASSYSGGTIYF. The CDR3 DNA follows: TGTGCCAGCAGTTACTCTGGCGGCACCATATATTTT.

The chain uses TRBV7-2 and TRBJ1-6; D may be TRBD1 (5 bases). V shed 5 bases and J shed 9 bases, with 14 bases lying between them. CDR1 and CDR2 from the germline V gene are SGHTA and FQGNSA. CDR3 length equals 14 residues. CDR3 sequence (DNA): TGTGCCAGCAGCCAGGGCCCAATTTCTTCACCCCTCCACTTT. This sequence encodes CASSQGPISSPLHF.

The V call is TRBV2, the J call TRBJ1-6; a weak D match, TRBD1 (6 bases). CDR1 SNHLY and CDR2 FYNNEI come from the germline V gene. Trimming shortened V by 4 bases and J by 10 bases, and 17 bases separated the two germline ends. The CDR3 totals 15 residues. CDR3 in amino acids: CASSVRGGNESPLHF. CDR3 sequence (DNA): TGTGCCAGCAGTGTTCGAGGGGGAAACGAGTCACCCCTCCACTTT. Full variable domain (rest looked up from reference TRBV2 and TRBJ1-6): EPEVTQTPSHQVTQMGQEVILRCVPISNHLYFYWYRQILGQKVEFLVSFYNNEISEKSEIFDDQFSVERPDGSNFTLKIRSTKLEDSAMYFCASSVRGGNESPLHFGNGTRLTVT.

V usage is TRBV9 and J usage is TRBJ2-1, with TRBD1 matching over 7 bases. V was clipped by 3 bases and J by 5 bases; unmatched bases: 5. The CDR3 covers 14 residues. Germline V gene data show CDR1 as SGDLS and CDR2 as YYNGEE. CDR3 loop: CASSGGTANNEQFF. The CDR3 nucleotides read TGTGCCAGCAGCGGGGGGACAGCTAACAATGAGCAGTTCTTC.

This chain links TRBV5-4 with TRBJ1-3, with TRBD1 as a possible D gene (5 bases). V lost 0 bases and J lost 2, with 6 bases in between. Germline V gene data show CDR1 as SGHNT and CDR2 as YYREEE (reference sequence). CDR3 length equals 14 residues. The CDR3 spells CASSLAGPGNTIYF. The CDR3 bases are TGTGCCAGCAGCTTGGCAGGGCCTGGAAACACCATATATTTT.